This section outlines one T cell receptor beta chain sequence together with its context. Its antigen is undetermined. The data originate from a study of regulatory T cells in long-lasting Graves disease. Study outcomes and limitations: Compared with new cases, persistent Graves' patients showed reduced TCR diversity. Samples came from peripheral blood alone, without thyroid tissue. With approximately 2,500 shared public clonotypes, persistent patients exceeded new patients, who shared around 970.

Time point of the sample: newly diagnosed GD, antithyroid drugs for less than 3 months. The TCR library was prepared using RNA isolated from PBMCs. Libraries of TCR beta came from iRepertoire HTBI primers plus Arm-PCR of CDR3 regions. TCRdb called the multiplex PCR reads again in MiXCR, with one record for every CDR3 protein. Found here are about 300,000 distinct CDR3 sequences, under 20% of them singletons; the top ten hold about two fifths. Germline V CDR1 and CDR2: DFQATT, SNEGSKA (reference sequence). The CDR3 sequence is 18 residues long. Losses at the gene ends were 0 bases for V and 2 bases for J; bases not matched to a gene: 9.

The specimen was peripheral blood mononuclear cells (PBMCs), collected at new diagnosis, from a patient treated with antithyroid drugs. The origin of this receptor is a female donor with Graves disease. The chain links TRBV20-1 to TRBJ2-2, with 10 bases matching TRBD2. DNA of the CDR3: TGCAGTGCTAGAGATATTACTAGCGGGAAGGGCAACACCGGGGAGCTGTTTTTT. It codes for CSARDITSGKGNTGELFF.